This TCR beta chain was sequenced during a study of vaccination and CD4 T cells after COVID-19. Across the whole study: At a median approximately 100 days (range 35 to 161) after diagnosis, post-COVID samples were drawn.

The Oncomine TCR Beta short-read assay sequenced DNA from cultured CD4+ T cells. Extraction of genomic DNA was performed on cultured CD4+ T cells. Via MiXCR, TCRdb re-called the PCR reads, giving one row per CDR3 protein. The sample includes 20,000 or so distinct CDR3 sequences, over 20% of them seen just once. With 4 bases clipped from V and 4 bases from J, the junction kept 7 bases outside the gene matches. The CDR3 length is 16 residues. Germline V gene data show CDR1 as MNHEY and CDR2 as SVGEGT. Worth noting for this clonotype: The antigen is undetermined.

Treatment here: roughly nine-day PBMC culture with coronavirus spike peptide pools or control peptides (ViraFEST assay). ViraFEST stimulated the growth of antigen-specific T cells using peptide pools and subsequently profiled their TCRs by sequencing. This TCR derives from a human donor with COVID-19. The chain combines TRBV6-2 or TRBV6-3 with TRBJ2-2; TRBD1 matches 9 bases. What was sequenced was cultured CD4+ T cells from blood. The CDR3 region is CASSSPTGGPTGELFF. The CDR3 nucleotides read TGTGCCAGCAGTTCCCCGACAGGGGGGCCCACCGGGGAGCTGTTTTTT.